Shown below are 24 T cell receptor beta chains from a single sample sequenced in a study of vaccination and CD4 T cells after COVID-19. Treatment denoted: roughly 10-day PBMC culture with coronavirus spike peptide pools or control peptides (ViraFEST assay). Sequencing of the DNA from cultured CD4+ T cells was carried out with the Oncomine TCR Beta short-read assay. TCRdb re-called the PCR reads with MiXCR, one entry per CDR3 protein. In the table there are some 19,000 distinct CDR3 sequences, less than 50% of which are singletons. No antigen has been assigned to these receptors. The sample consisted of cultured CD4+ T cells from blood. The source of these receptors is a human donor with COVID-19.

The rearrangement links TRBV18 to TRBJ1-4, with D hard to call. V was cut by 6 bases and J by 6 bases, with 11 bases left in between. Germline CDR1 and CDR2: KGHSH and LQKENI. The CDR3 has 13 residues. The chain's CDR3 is CASSSKRDEKLFF. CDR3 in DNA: TGTGCCAGCTCCTCGAAGAGGGATGAAAAACTGTTTTTT.

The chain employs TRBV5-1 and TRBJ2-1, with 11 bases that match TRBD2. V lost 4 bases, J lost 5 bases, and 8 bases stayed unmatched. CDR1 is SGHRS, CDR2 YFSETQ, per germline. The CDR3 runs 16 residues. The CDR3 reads CASSTTGTSGNNEQFF. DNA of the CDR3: TGCGCCAGCAGCACTACCGGGACTAGCGGAAACAATGAGCAGTTCTTC.

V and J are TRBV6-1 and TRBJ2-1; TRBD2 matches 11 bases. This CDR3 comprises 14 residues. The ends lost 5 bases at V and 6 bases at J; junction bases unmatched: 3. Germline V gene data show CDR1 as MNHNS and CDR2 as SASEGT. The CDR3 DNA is TGTGCCAGCAGTCTACTAGCGGGGGTCAATGAGCAGTTCTTC. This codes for CASSLLAGVNEQFF.

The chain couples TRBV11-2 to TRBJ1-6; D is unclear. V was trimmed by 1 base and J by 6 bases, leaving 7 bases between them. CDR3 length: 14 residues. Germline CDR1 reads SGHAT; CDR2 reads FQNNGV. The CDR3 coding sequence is TGTGCCAGCAGCTTAGCAGGAGGTAATTCACCCCTCCACTTT. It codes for CASSLAGGNSPLHF.

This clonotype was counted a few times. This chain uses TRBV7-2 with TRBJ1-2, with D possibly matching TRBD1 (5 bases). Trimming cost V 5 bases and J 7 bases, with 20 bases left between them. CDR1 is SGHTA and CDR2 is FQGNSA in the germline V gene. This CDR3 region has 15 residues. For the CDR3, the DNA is TGTGCCAGCAGCACCCACGGTTCAGGGCTGACTGGCTACACCTTC. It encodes CASSTHGSGLTGYTF.

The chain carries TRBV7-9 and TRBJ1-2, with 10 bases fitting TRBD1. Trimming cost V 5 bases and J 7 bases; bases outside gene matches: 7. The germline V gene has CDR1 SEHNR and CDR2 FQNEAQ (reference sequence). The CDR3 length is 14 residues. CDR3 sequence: CASSRGQGIGGYTF. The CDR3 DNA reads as TGTGCCAGCAGCCGGGGACAGGGGATAGGTGGCTACACCTTC.

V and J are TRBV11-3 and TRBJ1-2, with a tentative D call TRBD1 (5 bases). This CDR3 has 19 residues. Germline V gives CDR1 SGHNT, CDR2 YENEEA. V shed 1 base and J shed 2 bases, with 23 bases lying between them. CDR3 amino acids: CASSLARTAGREGNYGYTF. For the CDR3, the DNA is TGTGCCAGCAGCTTAGCTAGGACGGCGGGCAGGGAAGGAAACTATGGCTACACCTTC.

The CDR3 DNA follows: TGTGCCAGCAGCTCAGGGCCTGGGAACACTGAAGCTTTCTTT. It yields the protein CASSSGPGNTEAFF. The chain links TRBV6-4 to TRBJ1-1; D might be TRBD1 (5 bases). Germline V lookup: CDR1 MRHNA, CDR2 SNTAGT. This CDR3 spans 14 amino acids. V was pared by 6 bases and J by 1 base, with 12 bases between.

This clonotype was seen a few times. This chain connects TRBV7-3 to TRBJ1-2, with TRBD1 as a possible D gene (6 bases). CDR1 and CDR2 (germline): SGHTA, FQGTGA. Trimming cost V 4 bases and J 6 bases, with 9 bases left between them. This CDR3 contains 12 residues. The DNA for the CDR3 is TGTGCCAGCAGCTCGTCAGGGGATGGCTACACCTTC. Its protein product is CASSSSGDGYTF.

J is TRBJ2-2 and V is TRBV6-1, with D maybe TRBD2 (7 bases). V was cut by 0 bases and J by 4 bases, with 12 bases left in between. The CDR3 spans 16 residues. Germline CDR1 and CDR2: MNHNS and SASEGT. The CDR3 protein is CASSEAGGPVTGELFF. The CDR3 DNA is TGTGCCAGCAGTGAAGCGGGGGGGCCCGTCACCGGGGAGCTGTTTTTT.

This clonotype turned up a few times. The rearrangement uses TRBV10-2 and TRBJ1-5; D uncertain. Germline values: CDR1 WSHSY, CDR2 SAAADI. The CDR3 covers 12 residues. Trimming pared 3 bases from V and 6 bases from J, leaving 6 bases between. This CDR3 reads CASSERAQPQHF. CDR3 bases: TGCGCCAGCAGTGAAAGGGCTCAGCCCCAGCATTTT.

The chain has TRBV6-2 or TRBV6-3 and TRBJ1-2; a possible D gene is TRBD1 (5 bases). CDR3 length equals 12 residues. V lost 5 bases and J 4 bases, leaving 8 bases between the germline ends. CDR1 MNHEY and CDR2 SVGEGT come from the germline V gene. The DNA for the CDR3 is TGTGCCAGCAGTGACAGCCTCTATGGCTACACCTTC. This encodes CASSDSLYGYTF.

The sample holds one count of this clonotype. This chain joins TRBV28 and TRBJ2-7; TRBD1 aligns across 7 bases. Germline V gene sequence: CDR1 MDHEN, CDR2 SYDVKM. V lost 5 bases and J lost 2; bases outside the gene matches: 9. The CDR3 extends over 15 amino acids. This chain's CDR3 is CASSVTGINAYEQYF. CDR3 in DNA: TGTGCCAGCAGTGTGACAGGGATCAATGCCTACGAGCAGTACTTC.

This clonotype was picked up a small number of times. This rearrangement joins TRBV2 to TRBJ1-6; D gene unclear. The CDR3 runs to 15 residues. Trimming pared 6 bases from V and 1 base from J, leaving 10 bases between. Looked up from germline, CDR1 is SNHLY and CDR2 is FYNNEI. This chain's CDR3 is CASRPSGSYNSPLHF. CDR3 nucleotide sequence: TGTGCCAGCAGGCCCTCGGGGTCCTATAATTCACCCCTCCACTTT.

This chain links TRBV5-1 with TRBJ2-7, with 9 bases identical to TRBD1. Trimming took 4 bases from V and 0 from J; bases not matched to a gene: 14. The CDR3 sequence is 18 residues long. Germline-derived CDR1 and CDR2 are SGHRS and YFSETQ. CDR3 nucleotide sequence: TGCGCCAGCAGCACCATTGGACAGGGGTCCCATAGCTCCTACGAGCAGTACTTC. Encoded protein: CASSTIGQGSHSSYEQYF.

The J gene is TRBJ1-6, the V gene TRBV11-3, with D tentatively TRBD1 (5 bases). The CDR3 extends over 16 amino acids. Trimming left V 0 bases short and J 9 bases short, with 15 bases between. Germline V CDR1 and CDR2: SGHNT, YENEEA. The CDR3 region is CASSLDPSGSRSPLHF. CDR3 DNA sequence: TGTGCCAGCAGCTTAGATCCCTCAGGGAGTCGTTCACCCCTCCACTTT.

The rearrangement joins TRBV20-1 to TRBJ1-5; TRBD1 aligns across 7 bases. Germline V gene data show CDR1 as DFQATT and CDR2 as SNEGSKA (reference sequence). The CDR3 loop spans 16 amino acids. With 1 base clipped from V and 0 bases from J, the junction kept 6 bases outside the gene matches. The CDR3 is CSARADQGGSNQPQHF. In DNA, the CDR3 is TGCAGTGCTAGAGCCGATCAGGGGGGTAGCAATCAGCCCCAGCATTTT.

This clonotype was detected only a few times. The CDR3 region has the DNA TGTGCCAGCAGTGAGGCGAGAATGAACACTGAAGCTTTCTTT. Translation gives CASSEARMNTEAFF. The chain joins TRBV6-1 to TRBJ1-1; D not resolved. Germline V CDR1 and CDR2: MNHNS, SASEGT. The CDR3 extends over 14 amino acids. The V end was cut by 3 bases, the J end by 0 bases, with 8 bases between.

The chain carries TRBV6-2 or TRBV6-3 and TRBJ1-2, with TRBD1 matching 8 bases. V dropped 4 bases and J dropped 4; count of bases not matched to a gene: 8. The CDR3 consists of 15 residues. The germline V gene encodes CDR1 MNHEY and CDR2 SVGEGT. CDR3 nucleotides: TGTGCCAGCAGTTCCCAGCGGACAGGGCTCTATGGCTACACCTTC. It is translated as CASSSQRTGLYGYTF.

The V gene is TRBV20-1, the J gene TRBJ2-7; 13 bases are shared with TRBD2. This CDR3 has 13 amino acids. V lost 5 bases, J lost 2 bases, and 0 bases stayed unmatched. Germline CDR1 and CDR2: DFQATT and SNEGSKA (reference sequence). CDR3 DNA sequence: TGCAGTGCTGGACTAGCGGGGGCCTACGAGCAGTACTTC. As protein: CSAGLAGAYEQYF.

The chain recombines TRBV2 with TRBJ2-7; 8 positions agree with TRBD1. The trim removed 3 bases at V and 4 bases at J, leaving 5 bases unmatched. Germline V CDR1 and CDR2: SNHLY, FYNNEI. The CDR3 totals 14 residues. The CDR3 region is CASSDRDRLYEQYF. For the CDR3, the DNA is TGTGCCAGCAGTGACCGGGACAGGCTGTACGAGCAGTACTTC.

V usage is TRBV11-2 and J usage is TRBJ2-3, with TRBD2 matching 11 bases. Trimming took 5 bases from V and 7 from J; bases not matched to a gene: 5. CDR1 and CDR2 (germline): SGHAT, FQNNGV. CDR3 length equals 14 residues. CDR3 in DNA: TGTGCCAGCAGCCGTAGCGGGGGGGGAAATACGCAGTATTTT. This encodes CASSRSGGGNTQYF.

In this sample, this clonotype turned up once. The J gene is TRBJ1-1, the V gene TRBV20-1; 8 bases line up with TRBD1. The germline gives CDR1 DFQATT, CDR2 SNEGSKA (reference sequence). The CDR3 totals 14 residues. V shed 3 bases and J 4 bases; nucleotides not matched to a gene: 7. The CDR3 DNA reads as TGCAGTGCTAGCGCAGGGGGCGCGGGCACTGAAGCTTTCTTT. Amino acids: CSASAGGAGTEAFF.

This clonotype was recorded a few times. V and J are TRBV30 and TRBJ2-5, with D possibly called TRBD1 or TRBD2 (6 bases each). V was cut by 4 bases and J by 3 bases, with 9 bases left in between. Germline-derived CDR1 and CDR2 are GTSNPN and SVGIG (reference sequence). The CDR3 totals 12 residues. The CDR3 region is CAWNGGEETQYF. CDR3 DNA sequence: TGTGCCTGGAACGGGGGCGAAGAGACCCAGTACTTC.